This entry lists 24 T cell receptor beta chains sequenced from one sample in a study of blood T cells in healthy people across ages. A J-beta primer mix and a sample-barcoded 5' primer were used in a second PCR of about 7 to 12 cycles. TCRdb reprocessed the 5' RACE reads with MiXCR, giving one entry per CDR3 protein. Found here are hundreds of thousands of distinct CDR3 sequences, 32% of them singletons; the top ten hold 15%. The specimen sequenced was blood. These receptors were obtained from a woman older than 75 in good health.

This chain links TRBV20-1 with TRBJ2-3; D ambiguous. Trimming took 8 bases from V and 2 from J, leaving 17 bases between them. Germline V gives CDR1 DFQATT, CDR2 SNEGSKA (reference sequence). The CDR3 runs 14 residues. CDR3 in amino acids: CSTMERSDTDTQYF. In DNA form, the CDR3 reads TGCAGTACTATGGAGCGCTCAGACACAGATACGCAGTATTTT.

A note on this clonotype: This may be a read error: a much more frequent sequence differs by one nucleotide. V usage is TRBV5-1 and J usage is TRBJ2-7; tentative D call: TRBD1 (5 bases). This CDR3 region has 14 residues. The V end lost 3 bases, the J end lost 2 bases, and 12 bases lay between the germline ends. Germline lookup yields CDR1 SGHRS and CDR2 YFSETQ. CDR3 protein: CASSWIDSTYEQYF. The CDR3 DNA is TGCGCCAGCAGCTGGATAGACAGTACCTACGAGCAGTACTTC.

The chain recombines TRBV5-1 with TRBJ2-3; the D is unclear. The CDR3 is made up of 15 amino acids. Germline V gene sequence: CDR1 SGHRS, CDR2 YFSETQ. V was trimmed by 0 bases and J by 2 bases, leaving 10 bases between them. This CDR3 reads CASSLGFISTDTQYF. CDR3 nucleotides: TGCGCCAGCAGCTTGGGGTTCATATCCACAGATACGCAGTATTTT.

Comment on this clonotype: One base away lies a much larger clone, so this may be a sequencing read error. The chain couples TRBV6-5 to TRBJ1-4; TRBD1 matches 11 bases. Germline lookup yields CDR1 MNHEY and CDR2 SVGAGI. The CDR3 contains 17 residues. In DNA form, the CDR3 reads TGTGCCAGCAGTTACTCTGTGGACAGGGGGCCTAATGAAAAACGGTTTTTT. Translation gives CASSYSVDRGPNEKRFF.

This clonotype was counted many times. This sequence joins TRBV4-3 and TRBJ2-3; no reliable D call. The germline V gene encodes CDR1 LGHNA and CDR2 YSLEER. Trimming took 0 bases from V and 1 from J, leaving 5 bases between them. This CDR3 is 14 amino acids long. DNA of the CDR3: TGCGCCAGCAGCCAAGAGAGTCGCACAGATACGCAGTATTTT. Amino acid sequence: CASSQESRTDTQYF.

On this clonotype itself: A junction end diverges from the germline sequence, so it may reflect a read error. The CDR3 DNA reads as TGTGTCAGCACCCGTACCGGGACAGAAAGCAATCAGCCCCAGCATTTT. Its protein product is CVSTRTGTESNQPQHF. V and J are TRBV7-2 and TRBJ1-5, with 7 bases identical to TRBD1. CDR1 is SGHTA, CDR2 FQGNSA, per germline. CDR3 length: 16 residues.

The J gene is TRBJ2-5, the V gene TRBV19, with D possibly TRBD2 on 6 matching bases. The germline gives CDR1 LNHDA, CDR2 SQIVND (reference sequence). The length of the CDR3 is 13 residues. Trimming took off 3 bases at V and 11 bases at J, with 16 bases between the two ends. CDR3 nucleotide sequence: TGTGCCAGTAGTATCACCCTCGGGGGTGGGCAGTACTTC. Translating gives CASSITLGGGQYF.

J is TRBJ2-5 and V is TRBV2; D gene uncertain. CDR3 length equals 16 residues. The V and J ends lost 6 bases and 3 bases respectively, with 20 bases between them. CDR1 is SNHLY, CDR2 FYNNEI, per germline. The DNA of the CDR3 is TGTGCCAGCAGCCATCCCAAATTTTTCGCGGAAGAGACCCAGTACTTC. Its protein is CASSHPKFFAEETQYF.

Worth noting for this clonotype: A much larger clone differs from this one at a single base, so this may be a read error. The chain is built from TRBV18 and TRBJ2-4, with D possibly TRBD1 on 5 matching bases. The germline CDR1 and CDR2 sequences are KGHSH and LQKENI. V was clipped by 2 bases and J by 15 bases, with 26 bases between them. CDR3 length: 16 residues. The CDR3 protein is CASSPDSLLTESERYF. The CDR3 nucleotides read TGTGCCAGCTCACCAGATTCCCTGTTGACAGAGTCCGAGCGGTACTTC.

The chain carries TRBV5-1 and TRBJ1-4, with D possibly TRBD1 on 5 matching bases. Per germline, CDR1 SGHRS and CDR2 YFSETQ. V was trimmed by 4 bases and J by 6 bases, leaving 13 bases between them. The CDR3 spans 14 residues. As DNA, the CDR3 is TGCGCCAGCAGCCCTGGGGGAAGAGATGAAAAACTGTTTTTT. Encoded protein: CASSPGGRDEKLFF.

The table lists this clonotype with many counts. The chain combines TRBV27 with TRBJ2-7, with D tentatively TRBD1 or TRBD2 (5 bases each). The germline V and J ends were trimmed by 0 bases and 3 bases, with 12 bases remaining between them. The CDR3 loop spans 15 amino acids. Germline CDR1 and CDR2: MNHEY and SMNVEV (reference sequence). The CDR3 DNA is TGTGCCAGCAGTTTATCGTGGGGGACCCTCTACGAGCAGTACTTC. This translates into CASSLSWGTLYEQYF.

Note on this clonotype: A read error may account for a junction end that differs from germline. The rearrangement joins TRBV9 to TRBJ2-1; D may be TRBD2 (5 bases). The CDR3 consists of 15 residues. Germline loops: CDR1 SGDLS, CDR2 YYNGEE. Here the CDR3 reads CAGSTGLGSYNEQFF. In nucleotides, the CDR3 is TGTGCCGGCAGCACCGGACTGGGCTCCTACAATGAGCAGTTCTTC.

This clonotype appeared a few times. Just one base apart from a much larger clone, this may be a read error. The DNA for the CDR3 is TGTGCCAGCAGCGAAGCCGCAGGGGGCCTCTCGCCGTACTTC. Translated: CASSEAAGGLSPYF. V and J are TRBV7-2 and TRBJ2-5; TRBD1 agrees at 8 bases. The CDR3 is 14 residues long. Unmatched junction bases numbered 15, after V lost 5 bases and J lost 13 bases. Per the germline V gene, CDR1 is SGHTA and CDR2 is FQGNSA.

A remark on this clonotype: This clone may be a read error of a much larger clone one base away. The CDR3 protein is CASSHATAGLIYNEQYF. The CDR3 region has the DNA TGTGCCAGCAGCCATGCCACAGCGGGTCTTATCTACAATGAGCAGTACTTC. J is TRBJ2-5 and V is TRBV3-1, with D perhaps TRBD2 (6 bases). Germline values: CDR1 LGHDT, CDR2 YNNKEL (reference sequence). The CDR3 has 17 residues. The V and J ends lost 3 bases and 11 bases respectively, with 28 bases between them.

This clonotype was counted at least ten times. This rearrangement joins TRBV20-1 to TRBJ2-5; 9 bases are a match to TRBD1. The CDR3 has 13 amino acids. CDR1 and CDR2 from the germline V gene are DFQATT and SNEGSKA (reference sequence). The V and J ends lost 1 base and 6 bases, in that order; junction bases with no gene match: 3. CDR3 region: CSARVDRGQTQYF. The CDR3 bases are TGCAGTGCTAGAGTGGACAGGGGTCAGACCCAGTACTTC.

This clonotype was counted many times. The rearrangement joins TRBV30 to TRBJ2-3; D not certain. Germline CDR1 GTSNPN, CDR2 SVGIG (reference sequence). The CDR3 runs 11 residues. V shed 2 bases and J shed 2 bases, with 2 bases lying between them. The CDR3 reads CAWSTTDTQYF. The CDR3 bases are TGTGCCTGGAGTACCACAGATACGCAGTATTTT.

The chain has TRBV4-1 and TRBJ2-7; D gene unclear. The CDR3 totals 16 residues. Trimming took 1 base from V and 0 from J, leaving 13 bases between them. CDR1 and CDR2 from the germline V gene are MGHRA and YSYEKL. The CDR3 DNA sequence: TGCGCCAGCAGCCAAGTGGCGACGGCGAGCTCCTACGAGCAGTACTTC. Translating gives CASSQVATASSYEQYF.

The sample holds many counts of this clonotype. The chain joins TRBV6-5 to TRBJ2-1; 8 bases agree with TRBD1. Germline V CDR1 and CDR2: MNHEY, SVGAGI. V trimming: 5 bases; J trimming: 0 bases; junction bases outside the gene matches: 6. This CDR3 has 16 amino acids. CDR3 nucleotide sequence: TGTGCCAGCAGTACTAGAGGGACAGGCTCCTACAATGAGCAGTTCTTC. It encodes CASSTRGTGSYNEQFF.

The table lists this clonotype with a few counts. The chain has TRBV6-2 or TRBV6-3 and TRBJ2-2; no firm D call. The V end lost 4 bases, the J end lost 4 bases, and 10 bases lay between the germline ends. CDR1 is MNHEY and CDR2 is SVGEGT in the germline V gene. This CDR3 is 14 amino acids long. The CDR3 loop reads CASSLARITGELFF. Written as DNA, the CDR3 is TGTGCCAGCAGTTTAGCCAGGATCACCGGGGAGCTGTTTTTT.

This clonotype appeared many times. The chain combines TRBV20-1 with TRBJ2-1; TRBD2 might be the D (6 bases). Germline CDR1 DFQATT, CDR2 SNEGSKA (reference sequence). This CDR3 has 15 amino acids. Trimming left V 0 bases short and J 5 bases short, with 14 bases between. CDR3 in amino acids: CSARDHASAHNEQFF. Here the CDR3 DNA reads TGCAGTGCTAGAGATCACGCTAGCGCTCACAATGAGCAGTTCTTC.

The chain couples TRBV20-1 to TRBJ2-5, with D perhaps matching TRBD2 (5 bases). Germline values: CDR1 DFQATT, CDR2 SNEGSKA (reference sequence). The ends were cut back, 5 bases at V and 3 bases at J, with 16 bases in the middle. There are 14 residues in the CDR3. CDR3 in DNA: TGCAGTGCTCAAGTAGATAGCGTGGAAGAGACCCAGTACTTC. Amino acid sequence: CSAQVDSVEETQYF.

Concerning this clonotype itself: A much more abundant neighbour one base away suggests this may be a read error. This chain links TRBV27 with TRBJ1-6; 10 bases map to TRBD1. In germline, CDR1 is MNHEY, CDR2 SMNVEV (reference sequence). This CDR3 contains 15 residues. The ends lost 4 bases at V and 12 bases at J; junction bases unmatched: 9. CDR3 nucleotides: TGTGCCAGCAGTTCCGGGACAGGGGCAGGGTTACCCCTCCACTTT. Its translation is CASSSGTGAGLPLHF.

This clonotype showed up many times. V and J are TRBV5-1 and TRBJ2-1; maybe TRBD2 (6 bases). This CDR3 region has 16 residues. Germline assignment: CDR1 SGHRS and CDR2 YFSETQ. Trimming took 4 bases from V and 3 from J, leaving 17 bases between them. This CDR3 is CASSGFWGLFYNEQFF. The CDR3 region has the DNA TGCGCCAGCAGCGGATTCTGGGGACTCTTCTACAATGAGCAGTTCTTC.

The chain joins TRBV5-1 to TRBJ2-2; no reliable D call. Germline V gives CDR1 SGHRS, CDR2 YFSETQ. The CDR3 has 13 amino acids. The V gene lost 5 bases and the J gene lost 4 bases, with 9 bases spanning the gap. In DNA form, the CDR3 reads TGCGCCAGCAGGGATGGGGTCACCGGGGAGCTGTTTTTT. Translating it yields CASRDGVTGELFF.